This T cell receptor (beta chain) derives from a study of blood T cell repertoires in COVID-19. The junction had 6 bases not matched to a gene; V was cut back by 5 bases and J by 3 bases. This CDR3 comprises 15 residues. The germline CDR1 and CDR2 sequences are SEHNR and FQNEAQ (reference sequence). Profiling relied on immunoSEQ multiplex PCR, and the TCRdb table lists in-frame clones only, not all of them. The sample lists tens of thousands of clones, 75% to 90% occurring once. The sample taken for sequencing was peripheral blood. The V gene is TRBV7-9, the J gene TRBJ2-3; 9 nucleotides match TRBD1. The sequence derives from an elderly man with acute or convalescent COVID-19. The CDR3 spells CASSERTGATDTQYF. The DNA for the CDR3 is TGTGCCAGCAGCGAACGGACAGGGGCGACAGATACGCAGTATTTT.